The entry below describes one T cell receptor (beta chain). Primed by a sample-barcoded 5' primer and a J-beta primer mix, a second PCR proceeded for 7 to 11 cycles. Tags on each cDNA molecule came from a template-switch adaptor with 12 random nucleotides. TCRdb re-derived calls from the 5' RACE reads in MiXCR, one entry per CDR3 protein. This table holds fewer than 900,000 distinct CDR3 sequences, more than 40% found once. These data are taken from a study of blood T cells in healthy people across ages. This receptor was taken from a woman aged 60-75 years in good health. The sequenced sample consisted of blood.

The CDR3 loop reads CASKDSGPESYNEQFF. The CDR3 coding sequence is TGTGCCAGTAAAGATAGCGGGCCCGAATCCTACAATGAGCAGTTCTTC. The chain employs TRBV19 and TRBJ2-1; TRBD2 matches at 7 bases. Germline V lookup: CDR1 LNHDA, CDR2 SQIVND (reference sequence). The CDR3 is made up of 16 amino acids. Trimming at V came to 7 bases and at J to 1 base, leaving 10 bases not matched to a gene.